The 28 T cell receptor beta chains presented below share a single source sample, sequenced in a study of cytomegalovirus exposure and HLA in healthy donors. PCR used 60 Vbeta primers and 13 Jbeta primers. The repertoire was sequenced with immunoSEQ multiplex PCR; TCRdb's copy has only in-frame clones and lacks some. The sample lists about 170,000 clones, more than 80% occurring once. Sequenced input: PBMCs. All receptors come from a woman aged 18 to 35 in good health and CMV-seropositive.

The V call is TRBV5-1, the J call TRBJ2-3; 9 positions agree with TRBD2. J gave up 4 bases and V 5 bases, and 8 bases lay outside the gene matches. Germline values: CDR1 SGHRS, CDR2 YFSETQ. CDR3 length: 15 amino acids. This CDR3 is CASRSSGGRSDTQYF. CDR3 coding DNA: TGCGCCAGCAGAAGTAGCGGGGGAAGGTCAGATACGCAGTATTTT.

The chain joins TRBV7-9 to TRBJ2-7; 8 nucleotides align to TRBD2. With V trimmed by 7 bases and J by 0 bases, 8 bases remained unmatched. There are 15 residues in the CDR3. In germline, CDR1 is SEHNR, CDR2 FQNEAQ (reference sequence). CDR3 nucleotides: TGTGCCAGCACACAAGCGGGGGCAGACTCCTACGAGCAGTACTTC. It is translated as CASTQAGADSYEQYF. Using reference TRBV7-9 and TRBJ2-7 for the parts outside the CDR3, the full variable domain is DTGVSQNPRHKITKRGQNVTFRCDPISEHNRLYWYRQTLGQGPEFLTYFQNEAQLEKSRLLSDRFSAERPKGSFSTLEIQRTEQGDSAMYLCASTQAGADSYEQYFGPGTRLTVT.

The chain combines TRBV7-3 with TRBJ2-2, with a weak D call TRBD1 (6 bases). The CDR3 spans 14 residues. Trimming stripped 4 bases from V and 6 bases from J, with 12 bases between. Per the germline V gene, CDR1 is SGHTA and CDR2 is FQGTGA. CDR3 amino acids: CASSSQGSAGELFF. In DNA form, the CDR3 reads TGTGCCAGCAGCTCACAGGGTTCGGCCGGGGAGCTGTTTTTT. The whole variable domain, filled in from reference TRBV7-3 and TRBJ2-2, reads GAGVSQTPSNKVTEKGKYVELRCDPISGHTALYWYRQSLGQGPEFLIYFQGTGAADDSGLPNDRFFAVRPEGSVSTLKIQRTERGDSAVYLCASSSQGSAGELFFGEGSRLTVL.

The chain joins TRBV4-2 to TRBJ1-1; D is possibly TRBD1 (5 bases). Trimming removed 0 bases at V and 7 bases at J, with 9 bases between. The germline V gene encodes CDR1 LGHNA and CDR2 YNFKEQ. The CDR3 extends over 13 amino acids. This CDR3 is CASSQDRDSEAFF. CDR3 DNA sequence: TGTGCCAGCAGCCAAGACCGAGACAGTGAAGCTTTCTTT.

The gene calls are TRBV11-1 and TRBJ2-5; 8 positions match TRBD2. The CDR3 is 15 residues long. V trimming: 5 bases; J trimming: 5 bases; junction bases outside the gene matches: 10. Germline V gives CDR1 SGHAT, CDR2 FQDESV (reference sequence). As DNA, the CDR3 is TGTGCCAGCAGCCAGCTACGGGGGGGCCTGGAGACCCAGTACTTC. This gives the protein CASSQLRGGLETQYF.

The genes are TRBV5-4 and TRBJ2-3, with 7 bases aligning to TRBD1. Trimming cost V 5 bases and J 0 bases; bases outside gene matches: 15. Germline loops: CDR1 SGHNT, CDR2 YYREEE (reference sequence). This CDR3 is 18 amino acids long. DNA for the CDR3: TGTGCCAGCAGGGACCGGGACAGTAGAGATACTAGCACAGATACGCAGTATTTT. Amino acids: CASRDRDSRDTSTDTQYF.

The J gene is TRBJ2-3, the V gene TRBV5-1, with TRBD2 identical over 16 bases. The CDR3 covers 17 residues. The V and J ends lost 3 bases and 6 bases, in that order; junction bases with no gene match: 7. Germline CDR1 SGHRS, CDR2 YFSETQ. Here the CDR3 reads CASSWGLAGGRMDTQYF. The CDR3 DNA follows: TGCGCCAGCAGCTGGGGACTAGCGGGGGGGCGCATGGATACGCAGTATTTT. The full variable domain, completed using reference TRBV5-1 and TRBJ2-3, is KAGVTQTPRYLIKTRGQQVTLSCSPISGHRSVSWYQQTPGQGLQFLFEYFSETQRNKGNFPGRFSGRQFSNSRSEMNVSTLELGDSALYLCASSWGLAGGRMDTQYFGPGTRLTVL.

The rearrangement uses TRBV7-7 and TRBJ2-3; tentative D call: TRBD2 (7 bases). The germline gives CDR1 SSHAT, CDR2 FNYEAQ (reference sequence). The length of the CDR3 is 17 residues. The V gene lost 1 base and the J gene lost 1 base, with 15 bases spanning the gap. CDR3 protein: CASSLGPGGSGTDTQYF. The CDR3 coding sequence is TGTGCCAGCAGCTTAGGCCCGGGGGGCAGTGGCACAGATACGCAGTATTTT.

The chain uses TRBV6-4 and TRBJ1-4; possibly TRBD1 for D (6 bases). Germline V gene data show CDR1 as MRHNA and CDR2 as SNTAGT. This CDR3 region has 20 residues. Trimming stripped 3 bases from V and 2 bases from J, with 25 bases between. The CDR3 region is CASSDLQGGISGGTNEKLFF. The CDR3 DNA sequence: TGTGCCAGCAGTGATCTACAGGGCGGAATTAGTGGTGGGACTAATGAAAAACTGTTTTTT.

This clone was recorded only once. This rearrangement joins TRBV10-1 to TRBJ1-1; D may be TRBD1 (6 bases). This CDR3 region has 16 residues. In germline, CDR1 is WNHNN, CDR2 SYGVQD (reference sequence). Trimming shortened V by 4 bases and J by 3 bases, and 18 bases separated the two germline ends. The CDR3 coding sequence is TGCGCCAGCAGTGGGAGGCGACAGGTCTTGGACACTGAAGCTTTCTTT. It codes for CASSGRRQVLDTEAFF.

This chain uses TRBV5-1 with TRBJ2-2; 7 bases map to TRBD1. The ends lost 6 bases at V and 0 bases at J; junction bases unmatched: 5. The germline CDR1 and CDR2 sequences are SGHRS and YFSETQ. This CDR3 spans 15 amino acids. CDR3 region: CASTPGTANTGELFF. The CDR3 DNA follows: TGCGCCAGCACCCCCGGGACAGCGAACACCGGGGAGCTGTTTTTT.

The chain recombines TRBV7-8 with TRBJ2-3; 11 bases map to TRBD2. The trim removed 3 bases at V and 5 bases at J, leaving 7 bases unmatched. Germline CDR1 is SGHVS and CDR2 is FQNEAQ. The CDR3 contains 16 residues. The CDR3 is CASSFVAGGSIDTQYF. CDR3 nucleotides: TGTGCCAGCAGCTTTGTAGCGGGGGGGTCGATAGATACGCAGTATTTT.

Written as DNA, the CDR3 is TGTGCCAGCAACCTAGCGATGAGCACAGATACGCAGTATTTT. Translating gives CASNLAMSTDTQYF. V usage is TRBV6-1 and J usage is TRBJ2-3, with TRBD2 as a possible D gene (6 bases). The V gene lost 7 bases and the J gene lost 0 bases, with 11 bases spanning the gap. The germline gives CDR1 MNHNS, CDR2 SASEGT. This CDR3 region has 14 residues.

This clone appeared a single time. The V call is TRBV5-6, the J call TRBJ2-2, with D possibly TRBD1 on 6 matching bases. The length of the CDR3 is 15 residues. V lost 6 bases and J 6 bases, leaving 18 bases between the germline ends. Germline assignment: CDR1 SGHDT and CDR2 YYEEEE. CDR3 nucleotide sequence: TGTGCCAGCACGCCAGAAGCAGGGGCCGCCGGGGAGCTGTTTTTT. It is translated as CASTPEAGAAGELFF.

The CDR3: CAWSATGYSYNEQFF. CDR3 DNA: TGTGCCTGGAGCGCAACAGGGTACTCCTACAATGAGCAGTTCTTC. The chain combines TRBV30 with TRBJ2-1; possible D gene TRBD1, 6 bases. The V and J ends lost 3 bases and 0 bases respectively, with 12 bases between them. Germline lookup yields CDR1 GTSNPN and CDR2 SVGIG (reference sequence). The CDR3 has 15 amino acids.

The rearrangement joins TRBV19 to TRBJ1-4, with 8 bases aligning to TRBD1. The CDR3 sequence is 14 residues long. The junction had 6 bases not matched to a gene; V was cut back by 6 bases and J by 6 bases. Looked up from germline, CDR1 is LNHDA and CDR2 is SQIVND (reference sequence). The CDR3 spells CASRSRQGYEKLFF. The CDR3 region has the DNA TGTGCCAGTAGATCCCGACAGGGGTATGAAAAACTGTTTTTT.

The rearrangement joins TRBV6-6 to TRBJ1-2; TRBD1 might be the D (5 bases). Per germline, CDR1 MNHNY and CDR2 SVGAGI (reference sequence). Trimming shortened V by 6 bases and J by 4 bases, and 21 bases separated the two germline ends. This CDR3 spans 16 amino acids. The CDR3 bases are TGTGCCAGCAGGCATGGTCGAGATCAGGGATTCTATGGCTACACCTTC. Translating it yields CASRHGRDQGFYGYTF.

This clone was found once. Other DNA sequences in the same sample also yield this CDR3. The chain is built from TRBV13 and TRBJ1-4; 9 nucleotides match TRBD1. Germline lookup yields CDR1 PRHDT and CDR2 FYEKMQ (reference sequence). The CDR3 is 15 amino acids. Losses at the gene ends were 5 bases for V and 8 bases for J; bases not matched to a gene: 9. The CDR3 DNA follows: TGTGCCAGCAGCCCTCCGGGACAGGGACAGGAAAAACTGTTTTTT. It translates to CASSPPGQGQEKLFF.

This chain links TRBV10-1 with TRBJ1-1; no reliable D call. Trimming pared 3 bases from V and 9 bases from J, leaving 14 bases between. This CDR3 comprises 13 residues. Looked up from germline, CDR1 is WNHNN and CDR2 is SYGVQD (reference sequence). The DNA for the CDR3 is TGCGCCAGCAGTGACCCTGACGGGTCCCAAGCTTTCTTT. Its protein is CASSDPDGSQAFF.

This sequence joins TRBV5-1 and TRBJ2-1; 14 bases line up with TRBD2. This CDR3 region has 17 residues. V was pared by 1 base and J by 5 bases, with 5 bases of the junction left unmatched. Germline V gives CDR1 SGHRS, CDR2 YFSETQ. For the CDR3, the DNA is TGCGCCAGCAGCTTGTGGACTAGCGGGGGGCAAAACAATGAGCAGTTCTTC. Amino acids: CASSLWTSGGQNNEQFF. The entire variable domain, with the rest obtained from reference TRBV5-1 and TRBJ2-1, is as follows: KAGVTQTPRYLIKTRGQQVTLSCSPISGHRSVSWYQQTPGQGLQFLFEYFSETQRNKGNFPGRFSGRQFSNSRSEMNVSTLELGDSALYLCASSLWTSGGQNNEQFFGPGTRLTVL.

The genes are TRBV5-1 and TRBJ1-1; perhaps TRBD1 as D (5 bases). The germline gives CDR1 SGHRS, CDR2 YFSETQ. The CDR3 is 14 amino acids. The germline V and J ends were trimmed by 4 bases and 4 bases, with 14 bases remaining between them. As DNA, the CDR3 is TGCGCCAGCAGCCCAGGACATCTTGGCACTGAAGCTTTCTTT. Translating gives CASSPGHLGTEAFF.

V usage is TRBV2 and J usage is TRBJ2-7, with D unresolved. Looked up from germline, CDR1 is SNHLY and CDR2 is FYNNEI. V was shortened by 6 bases and J by 2 bases, with 5 bases between the two germline ends. The CDR3 covers 11 residues. As DNA, the CDR3 is TGTGCCAGCAGAGTAGCCTACGAGCAGTACTTC. This encodes CASRVAYEQYF.

This clone was counted once. For the CDR3, the DNA is TGTGCCAGCAGCTTGGGACTAGCGGGGCGAGGCACAGATACGCAGTATTTT. Residues: CASSLGLAGRGTDTQYF. This chain uses TRBV5-4 with TRBJ2-3; 11 bases are shared with TRBD2. The trim removed 0 bases at V and 1 base at J, leaving 4 bases unmatched. The CDR3 contains 17 residues. Germline values: CDR1 SGHNT, CDR2 YYREEE (reference sequence).

This clone has only a few counts. The CDR3 spells CASAPGTGYEQYF. In DNA, the CDR3 is TGTGCCAGCGCCCCCGGGACAGGGTACGAGCAGTACTTC. The J gene is TRBJ2-7, the V gene TRBV7-9, with 9 bases fitting TRBD1. V was pared by 8 bases and J by 4 bases, with 6 bases of the junction left unmatched. Per the germline V gene, CDR1 is SEHNR and CDR2 is FQNEAQ (reference sequence). CDR3 size: 13 residues.

The chain has TRBV6-1 and TRBJ1-1; D ambiguous. The V gene's germline CDR1 is MNHNS and CDR2 SASEGT. CDR3 length: 15 amino acids. V lost 1 base, J lost 4 bases, and 13 bases lay in between. This CDR3 reads CASSEVVGEGTEAFF. CDR3 coding DNA: TGTGCCAGCAGTGAAGTAGTTGGGGAGGGCACTGAAGCTTTCTTT.

The chain carries TRBV27 and TRBJ1-2; D is perhaps TRBD1 (6 bases). There are 11 residues in the CDR3. Between the trimmed V and J ends, which lost 6 bases and 8 bases, there was a span of 10 bases. The germline V gene has CDR1 MNHEY and CDR2 SMNVEV (reference sequence). The CDR3 DNA reads TGTGCCAGCAGCGGGGGGCCGGGCTACACCTTC. This gives the protein CASSGGPGYTF.

The genes are TRBV7-9 and TRBJ1-3, with 9 bases matching TRBD1. J gave up 0 bases and V 5 bases, and 5 bases lay outside the gene matches. CDR1 and CDR2 (germline): SEHNR, FQNEAQ (reference sequence). The CDR3 is made up of 16 amino acids. For the CDR3, the DNA is TGTGCCAGCAGCACCGGGACAGGGAACTCTGGAAACACCATATATTTT. This codes for CASSTGTGNSGNTIYF.

Only one count was recorded for this clone. This sequence joins TRBV18 and TRBJ1-2; D might be TRBD1 (5 bases). CDR1 is KGHSH, CDR2 LQKENI, per germline. Trimming stripped 3 bases from V and 7 bases from J, with 9 bases between. The CDR3 loop spans 12 amino acids. The CDR3 sequence: CASSPTDFGYTF. CDR3 coding DNA: TGTGCCAGCTCACCGACAGATTTTGGCTACACCTTC.